This TCR beta chain was recovered during a study of regulatory T cells in long-lasting Graves disease (dated by TCRdb to 2020 to 2022). In the study overall: Persistent Graves' disease was defined as antithyroid drug treatment for over 5 years with persistently positive TSH receptor autoantibodies. Persistent Graves' disease patients were compared with newly diagnosed Graves' disease patients by peripheral blood TCR sequencing and RNA sequencing. The study took place in China and was registered as a clinical trial. A total of roughly 35 samples underwent TCR sequencing: some 13 from persistent and some 20 from newly diagnosed Graves' disease patients. In the clinical cohort, patients with persistent Graves' disease had used antithyroid drugs for an average of about 10.3 years.

What the research found in general, with its limitations: Lower TCR Shannon entropy and fewer highly expanded clones were observed in persistent Graves' disease patients than in newly diagnosed patients, which suggested clonal expansion. Sequencing and analysis were restricted to the TCR beta chain. The authors acknowledged the small sample size as a limitation that may reduce accuracy. Because the primary lesion, thyroid tissue, could not be accessed, the study looked at peripheral blood alone. Patients with persistent disease shared more public clonotypes (under 3,000) than newly diagnosed patients did (around 980).

To prepare the library, multiplex PCR was applied. Sequenced using an Illumina HiSeq 4000. TCR beta libraries were built with iRepertoire HTBI primers and Arm-PCR amplification of CDR3 regions. PCR products were gel purified before sequencing. Regarding the original processing steps: Gene usage analysis of CDR3 amino acid clonotypes relied on the roughly 64 TRBV and 14 TRBJ segments identified across samples. COPE and FqMerger were used to merge the filtered high-quality paired reads into contigs. BLAST was used to align contigs to IMGT TRBV, TRBD and TRBJ reference genes, with CDR3 defined following IMGT. Highly expanded clones were defined as clonotypes with a frequency above 0.1%. Shannon entropy was used to measure repertoire diversity, and the Gini coefficient was used to measure V-J evenness. A clonotype was considered public if more than one individual shared it. The raw public reads went through TCRdb reprocessing: fastp at Q25, MiXCR clone calling, in-frame beta chains kept. A single entry per CDR3 protein holds the most common genes and DNA from its merged rows. These V and J calls derive from TCRdb rather than the authors' analysis. The sample contains about 470,000 distinct CDR3 sequences, about a fifth of them found a single time. The top ten clones comprise approximately 8% of the sample.

Many counts were recorded for this clonotype. No antigen is known for it. No per-base quality is available; no much larger clone lies one base away. The time point label corresponds to: persistent/refractory GD, antithyroid drugs over 5 years with positive TRAb. For both TCR sequencing and RNA sequencing, RNA was extracted from PBMCs using TRIzol. The diagnosis of Graves' disease followed American Thyroid Association guidelines. The patients came from an endocrinology department in Xi'an, China. From each patient, approximately 9.9 milliliters of peripheral blood was collected into an EDTA anticoagulant tube. Ficoll Paque Plus density gradient separation was used to isolate PBMCs, and no additional T cell sorting was done. An Agilent 2100 Bioanalyzer and agarose gel were used to check RNA quality, while a NanoDrop 2000 measured RNA concentration. The sequence was collected from a female donor with Graves disease. Sequencing used peripheral blood mononuclear cells (PBMCs), obtained when the disease was refractory, from a patient treated with antithyroid drugs.

The bases read TGTGCCACCAGGGCAACGAACACCGGGGAGCTGTTTTTT. This translates into CATRATNTGELFF. Rearrangement joined TRBV6-1 to TRBJ2-2; the D region possibly corresponds to TRBD1 (5 bases align). Trimming at the junction amounts to 10 bases on V and 0 bases on J, and the germline ends lie 9 bases apart. The CDR3 holds 13 amino acids from the cysteine to the phenylalanine. Only the CDR3 part of the read is kept: 39 bases, read in frame from the first base. CDR1 and CDR2, per the germline V gene, are MNHNS and SASEGT.